This TCR beta chain was sequenced for a study of blood T cell repertoires in COVID-19. Germline assignment: CDR1 DFQATT and CDR2 SNEGSKA (reference sequence). Trimming stripped 0 bases from V and 3 bases from J, with 3 bases between. This CDR3 has 11 amino acids. As originally analysed: Estimation of nucleated cell counts was performed using reference gene primer amplification. The repertoire was sequenced with immunoSEQ multiplex PCR; TCRdb's copy has only in-frame clones and lacks some. V and J calls and clone size come straight from that table; D and trimming were deduced from the DNA. The data contain around 26,000 clones, approximately 79% of them singletons.

Material for sequencing was peripheral blood. The clonotype originates from a woman older than 75 with acute or convalescent COVID-19. The rearrangement links TRBV20-1 to TRBJ2-7, with D unclear. The CDR3, as DNA: TGCAGTGCTAGAGACAGCTACGAGCAGTACTTC. Translating gives CSARDSYEQYF.